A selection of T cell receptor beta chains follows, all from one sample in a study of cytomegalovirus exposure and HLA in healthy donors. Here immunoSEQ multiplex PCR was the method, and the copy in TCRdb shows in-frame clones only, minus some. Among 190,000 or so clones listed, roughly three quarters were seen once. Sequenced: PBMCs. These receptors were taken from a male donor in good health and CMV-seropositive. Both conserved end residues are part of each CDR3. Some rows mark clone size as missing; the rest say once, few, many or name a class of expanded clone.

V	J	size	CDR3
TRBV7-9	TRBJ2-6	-	CASSLSGGSGANVLTF
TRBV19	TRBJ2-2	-	CASIRGSTGELFF
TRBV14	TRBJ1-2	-	CASSQEARGYYGYTF
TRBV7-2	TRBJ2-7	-	CASSLVSSGSPPGEQYF
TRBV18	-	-	CASSPPSDRRSYEQYF
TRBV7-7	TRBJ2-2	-	CASSQDSAADTGELFF
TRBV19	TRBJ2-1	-	CASSTSGTYGNEQFF
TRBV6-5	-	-	CASSLGLAGFPHEQYF
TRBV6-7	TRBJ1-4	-	CASSYTGPLNEKLFF
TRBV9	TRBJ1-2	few	CASSPDGFGHRGYTF
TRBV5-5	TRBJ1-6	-	CASSLGTVSNSPLHF